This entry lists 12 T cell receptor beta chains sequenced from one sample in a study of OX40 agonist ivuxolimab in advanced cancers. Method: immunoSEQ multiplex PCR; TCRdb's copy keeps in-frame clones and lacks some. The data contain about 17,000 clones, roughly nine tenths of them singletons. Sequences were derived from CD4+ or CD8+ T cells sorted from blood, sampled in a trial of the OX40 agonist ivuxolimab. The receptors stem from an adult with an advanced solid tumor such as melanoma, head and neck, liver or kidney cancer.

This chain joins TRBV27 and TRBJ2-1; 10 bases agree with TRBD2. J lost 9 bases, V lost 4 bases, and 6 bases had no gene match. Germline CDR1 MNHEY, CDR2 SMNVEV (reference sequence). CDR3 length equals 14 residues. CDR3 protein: CASSYLAGEGEQFF. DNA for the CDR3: TGTGCCAGCAGTTACCTAGCGGGAGAGGGTGAGCAGTTCTTC.

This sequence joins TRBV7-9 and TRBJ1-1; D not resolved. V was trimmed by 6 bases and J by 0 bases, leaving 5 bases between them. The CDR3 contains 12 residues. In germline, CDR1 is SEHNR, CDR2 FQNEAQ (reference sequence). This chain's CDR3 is CASRGVNTEAFF. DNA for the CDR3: TGTGCCAGCAGAGGAGTGAACACTGAAGCTTTCTTT.

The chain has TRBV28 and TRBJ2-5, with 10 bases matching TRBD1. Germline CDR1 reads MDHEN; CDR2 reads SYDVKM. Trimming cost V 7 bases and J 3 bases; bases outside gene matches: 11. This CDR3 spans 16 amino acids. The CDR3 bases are TGTGCCAGCACCATCCCCGGAGGGACAGGGGAAGAGACCCAGTACTTC. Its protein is CASTIPGGTGEETQYF.

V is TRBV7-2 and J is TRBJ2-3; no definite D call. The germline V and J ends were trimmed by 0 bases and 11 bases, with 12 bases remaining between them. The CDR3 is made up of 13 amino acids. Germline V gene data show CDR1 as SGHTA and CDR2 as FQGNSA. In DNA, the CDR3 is TGTGCCAGCAGCTTAGCGGTCGGCCCTCGGCAGTATTTT. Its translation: CASSLAVGPRQYF.

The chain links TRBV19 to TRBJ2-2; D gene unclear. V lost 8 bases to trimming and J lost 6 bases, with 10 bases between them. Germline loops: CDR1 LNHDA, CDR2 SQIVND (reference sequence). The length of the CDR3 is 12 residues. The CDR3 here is CASFSQSGELFF. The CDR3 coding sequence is TGTGCCAGTTTTTCGCAATCCGGGGAGCTGTTTTTT.

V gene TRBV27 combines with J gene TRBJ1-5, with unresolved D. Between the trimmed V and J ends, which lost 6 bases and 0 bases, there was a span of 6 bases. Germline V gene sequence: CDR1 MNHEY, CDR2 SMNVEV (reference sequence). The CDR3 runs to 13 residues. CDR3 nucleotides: TGTGCCAGCAGGCCGATTAGCAATCAGCCCCAGCATTTT. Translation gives CASRPISNQPQHF.

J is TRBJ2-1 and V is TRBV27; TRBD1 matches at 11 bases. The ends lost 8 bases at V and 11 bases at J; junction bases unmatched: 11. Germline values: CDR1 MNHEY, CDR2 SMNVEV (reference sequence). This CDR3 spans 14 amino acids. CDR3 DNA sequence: TGTGCCAGCGGACAGGGGGCGCTCGGAGGGCAGCAGTTCTTC. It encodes CASGQGALGGQQFF.

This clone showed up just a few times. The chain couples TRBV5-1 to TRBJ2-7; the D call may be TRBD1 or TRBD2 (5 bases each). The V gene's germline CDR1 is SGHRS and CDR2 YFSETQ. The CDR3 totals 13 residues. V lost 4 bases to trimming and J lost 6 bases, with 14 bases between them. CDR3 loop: CASSPSSGLEQYF. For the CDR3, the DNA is TGCGCCAGCAGCCCCTCCTCGGGGCTCGAGCAGTACTTC.

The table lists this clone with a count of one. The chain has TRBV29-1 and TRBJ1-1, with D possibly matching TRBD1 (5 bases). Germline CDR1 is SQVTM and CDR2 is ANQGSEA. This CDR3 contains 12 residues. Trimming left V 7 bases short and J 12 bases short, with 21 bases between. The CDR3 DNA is TGCAGCGCTCCTTTCTCCGGGGCTAGAACTTTCTTT. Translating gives CSAPFSGARTFF.

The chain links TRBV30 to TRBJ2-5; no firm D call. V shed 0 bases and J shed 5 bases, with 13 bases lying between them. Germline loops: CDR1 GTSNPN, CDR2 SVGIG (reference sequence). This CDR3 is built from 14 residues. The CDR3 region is CAWSVLGPSETQYF. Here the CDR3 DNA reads TGTGCCTGGAGTGTTCTAGGCCCCTCGGAGACCCAGTACTTC.

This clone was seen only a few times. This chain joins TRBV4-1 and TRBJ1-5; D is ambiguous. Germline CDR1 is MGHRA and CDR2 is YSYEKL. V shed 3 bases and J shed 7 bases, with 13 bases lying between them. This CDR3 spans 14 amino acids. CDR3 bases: TGCGCCAGCAGCCATATTATATCCCGGCAGCCCCAGCATTTT. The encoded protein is CASSHIISRQPQHF.

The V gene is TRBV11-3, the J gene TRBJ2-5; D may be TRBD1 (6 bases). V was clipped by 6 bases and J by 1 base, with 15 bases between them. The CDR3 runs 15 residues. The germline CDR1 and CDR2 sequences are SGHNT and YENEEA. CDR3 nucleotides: TGTGCCAGCAGTCCCCGGGACAACATCCAAGAGACCCAGTACTTC. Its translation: CASSPRDNIQETQYF.